The source of this T cell receptor beta chain is a study of blood T cell repertoires in COVID-19. Profiling relied on immunoSEQ multiplex PCR, and the TCRdb table lists in-frame clones only, not all of them. The repertoire holds roughly 250,000 clones, with 70% to 90% as singletons. The CDR3 is 13 amino acids. Germline assignment: CDR1 GTSNPN and CDR2 SVGIG (reference sequence). This clonotype was sampled from a woman aged 30 to 39 who had recovered from COVID-19. This chain joins TRBV30 and TRBJ1-2; D may be TRBD1 (5 bases). Sequenced sample: PBMCs or T cells enriched from blood (not recorded which). CDR3 sequence (DNA): TGTGCGTACAGGAAATTCGCTAACTATGGCTACACCTTC. Translation gives CAYRKFANYGYTF.